These T cell receptor beta chains were read from a single sample in a study of cytomegalovirus exposure and HLA in healthy donors. Sequencing was performed with immunoSEQ multiplex PCR; in TCRdb, only in-frame clones are kept and a portion is missing. The sample spans 34,000 or so clones; the ten largest clones claim around 1.9%. The source material was PBMCs. These receptor sequences come from a woman in her forties in good health and CMV-seropositive. CDR3s include the opening cysteine and the closing phenylalanine or tryptophan. The D gene is left open where the match is weak. Expanded clones are given a class, and other clones once, few, many or no size at all.

CDR3: CASSFATGGPYEQYF
DNA: TGTGCCAGCAGTTTCGCGACAGGGGGGCCCTACGAGCAGTACTTC
D: TRBD1
length: 15
J: TRBJ2-7
V: TRBV27
size: .

CDR3: CSVEDRRQGVRSSYEQYF
DNA: TGCAGCGTTGAAGATAGGAGACAGGGGGTTAGAAGCTCCTACGAGCAGTACTTC
D: TRBD1
length: 18
J: TRBJ2-7
V: TRBV29-1
size: .

CDR3: CASSESGVVSGEQYF
DNA: TGTGCCAGCAGTGAGTCGGGGGTGGTAAGCGGCGAGCAGTACTTC
D: .
length: 15
J: TRBJ2-7
V: TRBV6-1
size: .

CDR3: CASSQSGGTERIGYTF
DNA: TGCGCCAGCAGTCAATCTGGAGGGACAGAGAGAATTGGCTACACCTTC
D: TRBD1
length: 16
J: TRBJ1-2
V: TRBV23-1
size: .

CDR3: CASSWTTGYGYTF
DNA: TGTGCCAGCAGTTGGACGACAGGCTATGGCTACACCTTC
D: .
length: 13
J: TRBJ1-2
V: TRBV28
size: .

CDR3: CASSQSGGSNQPQHF
DNA: TGTGCCAGCAGCCAATCAGGGGGGAGCAATCAGCCCCAGCATTTT
D: TRBD1
length: 15
J: TRBJ1-5
V: TRBV14
size: .

CDR3: CASSLGGTSVNEQFF
DNA: TGCGCCAGCAGCTTGGGTGGGACTAGCGTCAATGAGCAGTTCTTC
D: TRBD2
length: 15
J: TRBJ2-1
V: TRBV5-1
size: .

CDR3: CASSLAPQGASRRNTGELFF
DNA: TGCGCCAGCAGCTTGGCCCCGCAGGGGGCGTCACGAAGGAACACCGGGGAGCTGTTTTTT
D: TRBD1
length: 20
J: TRBJ2-2
V: TRBV5-1
size: .

CDR3: CASSLSLAGGGDTQYF
DNA: TGTGCCAGCAGTTTAAGTCTAGCGGGGGGGGGAGATACGCAGTATTTT
D: TRBD2
length: 16
J: TRBJ2-3
V: TRBV27
size: .

CDR3: CASSRNSGNTIYF
DNA: TGTGCCAGCAGCCGTAACTCTGGAAACACCATATATTTT
D: .
length: 13
J: TRBJ1-3
V: TRBV7-2
size: .

CDR3: CASSQGETGDYGYTF
DNA: TGTGCCAGCAGCCAAGGGGAGACAGGGGACTATGGCTACACCTTC
D: TRBD1
length: 15
J: TRBJ1-2
V: TRBV4-2
size: .

CDR3: CASSPGTGAEQYF
DNA: TGTGCCAGCAGCCCAGGGACAGGGGCAGAGCAGTACTTC
D: TRBD1
length: 13
J: TRBJ2-7
V: TRBV11-1
size: .

CDR3: CASSLEGGFGETQYF
DNA: TGTGCCAGCAGCTTAGAGGGGGGATTCGGAGAGACCCAGTACTTC
D: .
length: 15
J: TRBJ2-5
V: TRBV11-2
size: .

CDR3: CASSHRQGWEQYF
DNA: TGTGCCAGCAGTCACCGACAGGGCTGGGAGCAGTACTTC
D: TRBD1
length: 13
J: TRBJ2-7
V: TRBV6-5
size: .

CDR3: CASRVVGEGYGYTF
DNA: TGTGCCAGCAGGGTAGTGGGAGAGGGCTATGGCTACACCTTC
D: .
length: 14
J: TRBJ1-2
V: TRBV2
size: .

CDR3: CASSMRQPGELFF
DNA: TGTGCCAGTAGTATGCGGCAGCCCGGGGAGCTGTTTTTT
D: .
length: 13
J: TRBJ2-2
V: TRBV19
size: .

CDR3: CAGTGTGVAEQYF
DNA: TGTGCCGGAACCGGGACAGGGGTTGCCGAGCAGTACTTC
D: TRBD1
length: 13
J: TRBJ2-7
V: TRBV30
size: .

CDR3: CASSVALSYNEQFF
DNA: TGTGCCAGCAGCGTAGCCCTTTCCTACAATGAGCAGTTCTTC
D: .
length: 14
J: TRBJ2-1
V: TRBV9
size: .

CDR3: CASSLAPGTGVEQYF
DNA: TGCGCCAGCAGCTTGGCCCCCGGGACAGGGGTCGAGCAGTACTTC
D: TRBD1
length: 15
J: TRBJ2-7
V: TRBV5-1
size: .

CDR3: CSVGGGGSTDTQYF
DNA: TGCAGCGTTGGCGGCGGGGGTAGCACAGATACGCAGTATTTT
D: TRBD2
length: 14
J: TRBJ2-3
V: TRBV29-1
size: .

CDR3: CASGTANYEQYF
DNA: TGTGCCAGCGGGACAGCGAACTACGAGCAGTACTTC
D: TRBD1
length: 12
J: TRBJ2-7
V: TRBV2
size: .

CDR3: CASSLSAGGAPGELFF
DNA: TGCGCCAGCAGCTTGTCCGCCGGGGGGGCCCCCGGGGAGCTGTTTTTT
D: TRBD2
length: 16
J: TRBJ2-2
V: TRBV5-1
size: .

CDR3: CASSSTGYYEQYF
DNA: TGTGCCAGCAGCTCAACAGGGTATTACGAGCAGTACTTC
D: .
length: 13
J: TRBJ2-7
V: TRBV7-9
size: .

CDR3: CASSFQGEYEQYF
DNA: TGCGCCAGCAGCTTTCAGGGGGAATACGAGCAGTACTTC
D: TRBD1
length: 13
J: TRBJ2-7
V: TRBV5-1
size: .

CDR3: CASSLITGNSEAFF
DNA: TGTGCCAGCAGCTTGATTACCGGGAACAGTGAAGCTTTCTTT
D: .
length: 14
J: TRBJ1-1
V: TRBV7-9
size: medium-sized

CDR3: CASSLASMNTEAFF
DNA: TGCGCCAGCAGCTTGGCTTCTATGAACACTGAAGCTTTCTTT
D: .
length: 14
J: TRBJ1-1
V: TRBV5-1
size: .

CDR3: CASSLGGNTEAFF
DNA: TGTGCCAGCAGTTTGGGGGGGAACACTGAAGCTTTCTTT
D: .
length: 13
J: TRBJ1-1
V: TRBV28
size: .

CDR3: CASSAAGGYEQYF
DNA: TGTGCCAGCAGCGCCGCAGGGGGCTACGAGCAGTACTTC
D: TRBD1
length: 13
J: TRBJ2-7
V: TRBV7-3
size: .

CDR3: CASSSLLGLPDTQYF
DNA: TGTGCCAGCAGTTCTCTTTTGGGGCTCCCAGATACGCAGTATTTT
D: .
length: 15
J: TRBJ2-3
V: TRBV27
size: .

CDR3: CASSFEGRGGYGYTF
DNA: TGTGCCAGCAGTTTCGAAGGCAGGGGCGGCTATGGCTACACCTTC
D: .
length: 15
J: TRBJ1-2
V: TRBV28
size: .

CDR3: CAIRGGGELQPQHF
DNA: TGTGCCATTCGCGGAGGGGGCGAACTTCAGCCCCAGCATTTT
D: TRBD1
length: 14
J: TRBJ1-5
V: TRBV28
size: .

CDR3: CASSQDQRPSTEAFF
DNA: TGTGCCAGCAGCCAAGATCAGCGCCCGAGTACTGAAGCTTTCTTT
D: .
length: 15
J: TRBJ1-1
V: TRBV4-2
size: .

CDR3: CASSFQTDRNEQYF
DNA: TGTGCCAGTAGTTTCCAAACCGACAGGAACGAGCAGTACTTC
D: .
length: 14
J: TRBJ2-7
V: TRBV19
size: .

CDR3: CASRDAGGKDGYTF
DNA: TGTGCCAGCAGGGACGCAGGGGGCAAGGATGGCTACACCTTC
D: TRBD1
length: 14
J: TRBJ1-2
V: TRBV2
size: .

CDR3: CASSFGQLNQPQHF
DNA: TGTGCCAGCAGCTTTGGACAGCTAAATCAGCCCCAGCATTTT
D: .
length: 14
J: TRBJ1-5
V: TRBV7-9
size: .

CDR3: CASSSRGAQDTQYF
DNA: TGCGCCAGCAGCTCCAGGGGGGCCCAAGATACGCAGTATTTT
D: .
length: 14
J: TRBJ2-3
V: TRBV5-1
size: .

CDR3: CASSVDRGTEAFF
DNA: TGTGCCAGCAGCGTAGACCGGGGCACTGAAGCTTTCTTT
D: .
length: 13
J: TRBJ1-1
V: TRBV9
size: .

CDR3: CSVYRAPYNEQFF
DNA: TGCAGCGTCTACAGGGCCCCCTACAATGAGCAGTTCTTC
D: .
length: 13
J: TRBJ2-1
V: TRBV29-1
size: .

CDR3: CASSVTGIYEQYF
DNA: TGTGCCAGCAGCGTTACGGGGATCTACGAGCAGTACTTC
D: .
length: 13
J: TRBJ2-7
V: TRBV7-8
size: .

CDR3: CATSRQGSGRPQHF
DNA: TGTGCCACCAGCAGACAAGGATCAGGGCGGCCCCAGCATTTT
D: .
length: 14
J: TRBJ1-5
V: TRBV15
size: .

CDR3: CASRTAGAGSYEQYF
DNA: TGTGCCAGCAGAACAGCAGGGGCGGGCTCCTACGAGCAGTACTTC
D: .
length: 15
J: TRBJ2-7
V: TRBV27
size: .

CDR3: CASSLATGTPNYGYTF
DNA: TGTGCCAGCAGCTTAGCTACAGGGACCCCAAACTATGGCTACACCTTC
D: .
length: 16
J: TRBJ1-2
V: TRBV7-9
size: .

CDR3: CASSGRGDEQFF
DNA: TGTGCCAGCAGCGGCAGGGGTGATGAGCAGTTCTTC
D: .
length: 12
J: TRBJ2-1
V: TRBV11-2
size: .

CDR3: CASSELGTDNNSPLHF
DNA: TGTGCCAGCAGTGAATTGGGGACAGATAATAATTCACCCCTCCACTTT
D: TRBD1
length: 16
J: TRBJ1-6
V: TRBV2
size: .

CDR3: CASSESRWDRAYEQYF
DNA: TGCGCCAGCAGTGAGTCGCGCTGGGACAGGGCCTACGAGCAGTACTTC
D: TRBD1
length: 16
J: TRBJ2-7
V: TRBV10-1
size: .

CDR3: CASSLVSGIQYF
DNA: TGTGCCAGCAGCTTAGTGAGTGGCATTCAGTACTTC
D: .
length: 12
J: TRBJ2-4
V: TRBV7-9
size: .

CDR3: CASSKDRGGPSNQPQHF
DNA: TGTGCCAGCAGCAAGGACAGGGGAGGACCTAGCAATCAGCCCCAGCATTTT
D: TRBD1
length: 17
J: TRBJ1-5
V: TRBV5-8
size: .

CDR3: CASSEVTGPYGYTF
DNA: TGTGCCAGCAGTGAAGTTACAGGGCCCTATGGCTACACCTTC
D: .
length: 14
J: TRBJ1-2
V: TRBV6-1
size: .

CDR3: CASRAAGDGTREQYF
DNA: TGTGCCAGCAGGGCGGCAGGGGATGGGACCCGCGAGCAGTACTTC
D: .
length: 15
J: TRBJ2-7
V: TRBV5-4
size: .

CDR3: CASSQSGLNNEKLFF
DNA: TGCGCCAGCAGCCAATCTGGGCTAAATAATGAAAAACTGTTTTTT
D: .
length: 15
J: TRBJ1-4
V: TRBV4-3
size: .

CDR3: CASQVGDSSYNEQFF
DNA: TGCGCCAGCCAGGTCGGGGACAGCTCCTACAATGAGCAGTTCTTC
D: TRBD1
length: 15
J: TRBJ2-1
V: TRBV5-1
size: .

CDR3: CASSSLKRGGNTDTQYF
DNA: TGTGCCAGCAGCTCCCTTAAGCGGGGGGGTAACACAGATACGCAGTATTTT
D: TRBD2
length: 17
J: TRBJ2-3
V: TRBV5-6
size: .

CDR3: CASSRTGGYEQYF
DNA: TGTGCCAGCAGTAGGACAGGGGGCTACGAGCAGTACTTC
D: TRBD1
length: 13
J: TRBJ2-7
V: TRBV2
size: .

CDR3: CASRLLGTNKETQYF
DNA: TGTGCAAGTCGCTTATTAGGCACTAATAAAGAGACCCAGTACTTC
D: .
length: 15
J: TRBJ2-5
V: TRBV12-2
size: .

CDR3: CASSIAGKLGDTQYF
DNA: TGTGCCAGTAGTATAGCAGGGAAGTTGGGAGATACGCAGTATTTT
D: .
length: 15
J: TRBJ2-3
V: TRBV19
size: .

CDR3: CASTTPGGNYGYTF
DNA: TGTGCCAGTACCACACCCGGGGGGAACTATGGCTACACCTTC
D: .
length: 14
J: TRBJ1-2
V: TRBV19
size: .

CDR3: CASSVSGTGEYGYTF
DNA: TGTGCCAGCAGCGTTTCCGGGACAGGGGAGTATGGCTACACCTTC
D: TRBD1
length: 15
J: TRBJ1-2
V: TRBV9
size: .

CDR3: CASSVYGREETQYF
DNA: TGTGCCAGCAGCGTATATGGCAGGGAAGAGACCCAGTACTTC
D: .
length: 14
J: TRBJ2-5
V: TRBV9
size: .